These 9 T cell receptor beta chains were sequenced from one sample in a study of cytomegalovirus exposure and HLA in healthy donors. This PCR relied on a set of 60 Vbeta primers and 13 Jbeta primers. Clones were sequenced by immunoSEQ multiplex PCR, and TCRdb holds only the in-frame ones, with some missing. This sample's table has around 140,000 clones. The sample taken for sequencing was PBMCs. These receptors all stem from a young man in good health and CMV-seronegative.

The chain employs TRBV7-3 and TRBJ2-4; 7 nucleotides agree with TRBD1. The germline gives CDR1 SGHTA, CDR2 FQGTGA. V lost 2 bases to trimming and J lost 5 bases; unmatched junction nucleotides: 0. The CDR3 contains 13 residues. The CDR3 sequence: CASSLDRENIQYF. DNA of the CDR3: TGTGCCAGCAGCTTAGACAGGGAAAACATTCAGTACTTC.

The chain couples TRBV27 to TRBJ1-5, with TRBD1 matching 8 bases. V was clipped by 5 bases and J by 8 bases; unmatched bases: 17. Germline V gene sequence: CDR1 MNHEY, CDR2 SMNVEV (reference sequence). CDR3 length equals 17 residues. CDR3 sequence: CASSLTRPPGGGEPQHF. For the CDR3, the DNA is TGTGCCAGCAGTCTCACCCGCCCTCCAGGGGGCGGTGAGCCCCAGCATTTT.

The gene calls are TRBV13 and TRBJ1-3; weak D call: TRBD1 (5 bases). This CDR3 spans 15 amino acids. V lost 2 bases and J lost 4, with 12 bases in between. Germline V gene data show CDR1 as PRHDT and CDR2 as FYEKMQ (reference sequence). The CDR3 DNA sequence: TGTGCCAGCAGCTTATTTTTCGGACAAGGAAACACCATATATTTT. Translated, it gives CASSLFFGQGNTIYF.

The genes are TRBV5-6 and TRBJ2-3, with 11 positions matching TRBD2. In germline, CDR1 is SGHDT, CDR2 YYEEEE. After removal of 0 bases from V and 8 bases from J, the junction contained 8 bases not matched to a gene. CDR3 length: 16 amino acids. The CDR3 loop reads CASSLVIGLAGSTQYF. DNA of the CDR3: TGTGCCAGCAGCTTGGTAATCGGACTAGCGGGTTCTACGCAGTATTTT. The full variable domain, with the rest looked up from reference TRBV5-6 and TRBJ2-3, is DAGVTQSPTHLIKTRGQQVTLRCSPKSGHDTVSWYQQALGQGPQFIFQYYEEEERQRGNFPDRFSGHQFPNYSSELNVNALLLGDSALYLCASSLVIGLAGSTQYFGPGTRLTVL.

This rearrangement joins TRBV29-1 to TRBJ1-2; possible D gene TRBD1, 6 bases. CDR3 length: 13 residues. Germline loops: CDR1 SQVTM, CDR2 ANQGSEA. The V and J ends lost 6 bases and 4 bases respectively, with 15 bases between them. CDR3 in amino acids: CSVYQDSAYGYTF. For the CDR3, the DNA is TGCAGCGTGTATCAGGACAGCGCCTATGGCTACACCTTC.

The J gene is TRBJ2-2, the V gene TRBV21-1; TRBD2 is the table's D call, not checked against the DNA. TRBV21-1 is termed a pseudogene. CDR3 length: 15 residues. CDR3 coding DNA: TGTGCCAGCAGCAGCGCGGAACAAAGGACCGGGGAGCTGTTTTTT. Its translation is CASSSAEQRTGELFF.

The chain joins TRBV14 to TRBJ2-7; 10 positions agree with TRBD1. The CDR3 extends over 15 amino acids. The V and J ends lost 4 bases and 4 bases, in that order; junction bases with no gene match: 7. Germline values: CDR1 SGHDN, CDR2 FVKESK. The CDR3, as DNA: TGTGCCAGCAGCCCAATGGGACAGGGGAAATACGAGCAGTACTTC. It translates to CASSPMGQGKYEQYF.

The genes are TRBV18 and TRBJ2-7; the match to TRBD1 covers 7 bases. After removal of 3 bases from V and 2 bases from J, the junction contained 4 bases not matched to a gene. Germline CDR1 reads KGHSH; CDR2 reads LQKENI. This CDR3 spans 14 amino acids. As DNA, the CDR3 is TGTGCCAGCTCACCCGGGACAGCGACCTACGAGCAGTACTTC. Translated, it gives CASSPGTATYEQYF. Full variable domain (rest looked up from reference TRBV18 and TRBJ2-7): NAGVMQNPRHLVRRRGQEARLRCSPMKGHSHVYWYRQLPEEGLKFMVYLQKENIIDESGMPKERFSAEFPKEGPSILRIQQVVRGDSAAYFCASSPGTATYEQYFGPGTRLTVT.

The chain links TRBV19 to TRBJ2-6, with 8 nucleotides matching TRBD1. The CDR3 runs 14 residues. V shed 9 bases, J shed 2 bases, and the junction held 3 bases outside the gene matches. Germline V gene sequence: CDR1 LNHDA, CDR2 SQIVND (reference sequence). The CDR3: CASTTGAGANVLTF. DNA of the CDR3: TGTGCCAGCACGACAGGGGCTGGGGCCAACGTCCTGACTTTC.